Listed below are T cell receptor beta chains from one sample, sequenced in a study of response to subunit inactivated influenza vaccine. TCRdb re-derived calls from the RT-PCR reads in MiXCR, one entry per CDR3 protein. The table shows hundreds of thousands of distinct CDR3 sequences, with roughly an eighth occurring only once. Sample: non-naive T cells sorted from PBMCs, taken 14 to 15 days before vaccination. The source is a man aged 45 to 65 who received an inactivated influenza vaccine. Both conserved end residues are part of each CDR3. The D gene is left open where the match is weak. Part of the rows lack a size; the others show once, few, many or a class for expanded clones.

D gene: -
clone size: few
J gene: TRBJ1-1
V gene: TRBV15
CDR3 DNA: TGTGCCACCAGCGGGGCGGCTAACACTGAAGCTTTCTTT
CDR3 protein: CATSGAANTEAFF

D gene: -
clone size: few
J gene: TRBJ1-4
V gene: TRBV10-3
CDR3 DNA: TGTGCCATCAGTGGGGACGATGAAAAACTGTTTTTT
CDR3 protein: CAISGDDEKLFF

D gene: TRBD2
clone size: many
J gene: TRBJ2-4
V gene: TRBV4-3
CDR3 DNA: TGCGCCAGCAGCCGAGACTACGGGACTAGCGGGGGCATTCAGTACTTC
CDR3 protein: CASSRDYGTSGGIQYF

D gene: -
clone size: few
J gene: TRBJ2-3
V gene: TRBV5-1
CDR3 DNA: TGCGCCAGCAGCTCCCTCGGGCGGGCTAGCACAGATACGCAGTATTTT
CDR3 protein: CASSSLGRASTDTQYF

D gene: -
clone size: many
J gene: TRBJ2-7
V gene: TRBV12-3/TRBV12-4
CDR3 DNA: TGTGCCAGCAGTTTAGACCGCCGCCTCGAGCAGTACTTC
CDR3 protein: CASSLDRRLEQYF

D gene: TRBD1
clone size: -
J gene: TRBJ1-4
V gene: TRBV4-3
CDR3 DNA: TGCGCCAGCAGCCAAGAGATCATGGCAGGGGGGGAAAAACTGTTTTTT
CDR3 protein: CASSQEIMAGGEKLFF

D gene: -
clone size: many
J gene: TRBJ1-5
V gene: TRBV20-1
CDR3 DNA: TGCAGTGCTAGAGATTCTTCGGCGGGGGCAATTAATCAGCCCCAGCATTTT
CDR3 protein: CSARDSSAGAINQPQHF

D gene: -
clone size: many
J gene: TRBJ1-3
V gene: TRBV7-2
CDR3 DNA: TGTGCCAGCAGCTTAGAGTTCGGAAACACCATATATTTT
CDR3 protein: CASSLEFGNTIYF

D gene: TRBD1
clone size: -
J gene: TRBJ2-7
V gene: TRBV20-1
CDR3 DNA: TGCAGTGCTAGACCCACAGGGGTCTACGAGCAGTACTTC
CDR3 protein: CSARPTGVYEQYF

D gene: -
clone size: few
J gene: TRBJ2-7
V gene: TRBV12-3/TRBV12-4
CDR3 DNA: TGTGCCAGCAGAGGTTCAGGACAAGAATTTAAGCAGTACTTC
CDR3 protein: CASRGSGQEFKQYF

D gene: TRBD2
clone size: many
J gene: TRBJ2-1
V gene: TRBV6-5
CDR3 DNA: TGTGCCAGCAGTTACTCCGGGACTAGCATCTATGAGCAGTTCTTC
CDR3 protein: CASSYSGTSIYEQFF

D gene: -
clone size: many
J gene: TRBJ2-5
V gene: TRBV12-3/TRBV12-4
CDR3 DNA: TGTGCCAGCAGGAAACAGGGTCAAGAGACCCAGTACTTC
CDR3 protein: CASRKQGQETQYF

D gene: -
clone size: -
J gene: TRBJ1-6
V gene: TRBV27
CDR3 DNA: TGTGCCAGCAGTCCACTCTCCGGGACACACGGTACACCCCTCCACTTT
CDR3 protein: CASSPLSGTHGTPLHF

D gene: -
clone size: few
J gene: TRBJ2-2
V gene: TRBV2
CDR3 DNA: TGTGCCAGCAATATCGGCAGGACCACCAGGAACACCGGGGAGCTGTTTTTT
CDR3 protein: CASNIGRTTRNTGELFF

D gene: TRBD1
clone size: -
J gene: TRBJ1-1
V gene: TRBV20-1
CDR3 DNA: TGCAGTCCGAGACAGGGGGCTCGCACTGAAGCTTTCTTT
CDR3 protein: CSPRQGARTEAFF

D gene: -
clone size: -
J gene: TRBJ2-7
V gene: TRBV3-1
CDR3 DNA: TGTGCCAGCAGCTCAACCCCACGGACCCTAGGTCCCTACGAGCAGTACTTC
CDR3 protein: CASSSTPRTLGPYEQYF

D gene: TRBD2
clone size: -
J gene: TRBJ2-1
V gene: TRBV12-3/TRBV12-4
CDR3 DNA: TGTGCCAGCTCCTTTGGTAGCGGGCTAAACAATGAGCAGTTCTTC
CDR3 protein: CASSFGSGLNNEQFF

D gene: TRBD2
clone size: -
J gene: TRBJ2-2
V gene: TRBV27
CDR3 DNA: TGTGCCAGCAGTCGACAGTACCTAGCGGCCTCGAACACCGGGGAGCTGTTTTTT
CDR3 protein: CASSRQYLAASNTGELFF

D gene: TRBD1
clone size: -
J gene: TRBJ1-2
V gene: TRBV27
CDR3 DNA: TGTGCCAGCAGTTTACGGTCGACAGGGAGCTATGGCTACACCTTC
CDR3 protein: CASSLRSTGSYGYTF

D gene: -
clone size: -
J gene: TRBJ1-1
V gene: TRBV10-3
CDR3 DNA: TGTGCCATCAGTGAGCGGGGCCTGAACACTGAAGCTTTCTTT
CDR3 protein: CAISERGLNTEAFF

D gene: -
clone size: -
J gene: TRBJ2-3
V gene: TRBV6-2/TRBV6-3
CDR3 DNA: TGTGCCAGCAGCGCACTAGGTTCGCAGTATTTT
CDR3 protein: CASSALGSQYF

D gene: -
clone size: many
J gene: TRBJ1-1
V gene: TRBV20-1
CDR3 DNA: TGCAGTGCTTCCTATGCAGCCGCGGGGAACACTGAAGCTTTCTTT
CDR3 protein: CSASYAAAGNTEAFF

D gene: -
clone size: few
J gene: TRBJ1-1
V gene: TRBV28
CDR3 DNA: TGTGCCAGCAGTTTAGCCCCGGACACTGAAGCTTTCTTT
CDR3 protein: CASSLAPDTEAFF

D gene: TRBD2
clone size: -
J gene: TRBJ2-1
V gene: TRBV4-2
CDR3 DNA: TGTGCCAGCAGCCAAGAGTCTAGCGGAAATTACAATGAGCAGTTCTTC
CDR3 protein: CASSQESSGNYNEQFF

D gene: TRBD1
clone size: many
J gene: TRBJ1-1
V gene: TRBV27
CDR3 DNA: TGTGCCAGCAGTTTTCAAAGGGGGCCCACTATAGGGAACACTGAAGCTTTCTTT
CDR3 protein: CASSFQRGPTIGNTEAFF

D gene: TRBD2
clone size: -
J gene: TRBJ2-1
V gene: TRBV6-1
CDR3 DNA: TGTGCCAGCAGTAAAATAGCGGGAGGGCCCTCGGTTGAGCAGTTCTTC
CDR3 protein: CASSKIAGGPSVEQFF

D gene: -
clone size: -
J gene: TRBJ2-3
V gene: TRBV24-1
CDR3 DNA: TGTGCCACCAGCGGGACCGGCGGTTCGGATACGCAGTATTTT
CDR3 protein: CATSGTGGSDTQYF

D gene: TRBD2
clone size: few
J gene: TRBJ2-7
V gene: TRBV20-1
CDR3 DNA: TGCAGTGCCTCTGGAACTAGCGGGATAAGAAACGACGAGCAGTACTTC
CDR3 protein: CSASGTSGIRNDEQYF

D gene: TRBD1
clone size: few
J gene: TRBJ2-2
V gene: TRBV5-6
CDR3 DNA: TGTGCCAGCAGCTTGTGGGGGACAGCAATCGTCGGGGAGCTGTTTTTT
CDR3 protein: CASSLWGTAIVGELFF

D gene: TRBD1
clone size: many
J gene: TRBJ1-4
V gene: TRBV5-1
CDR3 DNA: TGCGCCAGCAGGGGGACAGCAACTAATGAAAAACTGTTTTTT
CDR3 protein: CASRGTATNEKLFF

D gene: -
clone size: few
J gene: TRBJ1-1
V gene: TRBV20-1
CDR3 DNA: TGCAGTGCCAGGCACGGGGGAGCCACTGAAGCTTTCTTT
CDR3 protein: CSARHGGATEAFF

D gene: -
clone size: many
J gene: TRBJ2-3
V gene: TRBV12-3/TRBV12-4
CDR3 DNA: TGTGCCAGCAGTTTCGTCCTAGCTGTGGATACGCAGTATTTT
CDR3 protein: CASSFVLAVDTQYF

D gene: -
clone size: few
J gene: TRBJ2-1
V gene: TRBV9
CDR3 DNA: TGTGCCAGCAGCGTAGGGGACACAGGGAACTCCTACAATGAGCAGTTCTTC
CDR3 protein: CASSVGDTGNSYNEQFF

D gene: -
clone size: many
J gene: TRBJ2-7
V gene: TRBV4-2
CDR3 DNA: TGTGCCAGCAGCCCCAGCTTAGCCCTAGGGTATTACGAGCAGTACTTC
CDR3 protein: CASSPSLALGYYEQYF

D gene: -
clone size: many
J gene: TRBJ2-2
V gene: TRBV7-9
CDR3 DNA: TGTGCCAGCAGCTTTGCGACAGACACCGGGGAGCTGTTTTTT
CDR3 protein: CASSFATDTGELFF

D gene: -
clone size: few
J gene: TRBJ1-5
V gene: TRBV20-1
CDR3 DNA: TGCAGTGCTAGAGAGTTGGGGATCGGCAATCAGCCCCAGCATTTT
CDR3 protein: CSARELGIGNQPQHF

D gene: -
clone size: -
J gene: TRBJ2-7
V gene: TRBV5-1
CDR3 DNA: TGCTCCAGCAGCTTGAGTGTCAGGTTATCGGGCGAGCAGTACTTC
CDR3 protein: CSSSLSVRLSGEQYF

D gene: -
clone size: few
J gene: TRBJ2-5
V gene: TRBV5-5
CDR3 DNA: TGTGCCAGCAGCTTCGTTGGGGGCGGGGAGACCCAGTACTTC
CDR3 protein: CASSFVGGGETQYF

D gene: -
clone size: few
J gene: TRBJ2-4
V gene: TRBV5-6
CDR3 DNA: TGTGCCAGCAGCTTGGCCGGCACTAGGGGACGAGACATTCAGTACTTC
CDR3 protein: CASSLAGTRGRDIQYF

D gene: TRBD1
clone size: few
J gene: TRBJ2-5
V gene: TRBV4-3
CDR3 DNA: TGCGCCAGCAGCCAAGGGACAGGGGGTGAGACCCAGTACTTC
CDR3 protein: CASSQGTGGETQYF

D gene: -
clone size: many
J gene: TRBJ2-3
V gene: TRBV7-9
CDR3 DNA: TGTGCCTCCCATAGAGGGGGTAATACAGATACGCAGTATTTT
CDR3 protein: CASHRGGNTDTQYF

D gene: -
clone size: many
J gene: TRBJ2-7
V gene: TRBV29-1
CDR3 DNA: TGCAGCGTTTCTGAGGACTACTACGAGCAGTACTTC
CDR3 protein: CSVSEDYYEQYF

D gene: -
clone size: -
J gene: TRBJ1-1
V gene: TRBV7-2
CDR3 DNA: TGTGCCAGCAGCTTTCGGCAACGAATGAACACTGAAGCTTTCTTT
CDR3 protein: CASSFRQRMNTEAFF

D gene: TRBD2
clone size: few
J gene: TRBJ2-1
V gene: TRBV20-1
CDR3 DNA: TGCAGTGCTAGTTTTGGGCGGGGGGGCAACTACAATGAGCAGTTCTTC
CDR3 protein: CSASFGRGGNYNEQFF

D gene: TRBD1
clone size: many
J gene: TRBJ2-5
V gene: TRBV7-9
CDR3 DNA: TGTGCCAGCAGTCCGACAGGGGGCGTTGGGACCCAGTACTTC
CDR3 protein: CASSPTGGVGTQYF

D gene: TRBD1
clone size: many
J gene: TRBJ2-5
V gene: TRBV12-3/TRBV12-4
CDR3 DNA: TGTGCCAGCAGTTGGCCGGGACAGCAAGAGACCCAGTACTTC
CDR3 protein: CASSWPGQQETQYF

D gene: -
clone size: few
J gene: TRBJ1-6
V gene: TRBV7-2
CDR3 DNA: TGTGCCAGCAGCTTAGATTTCTCACCCCTCCACTTT
CDR3 protein: CASSLDFSPLHF

D gene: -
clone size: -
J gene: TRBJ1-3
V gene: TRBV7-6
CDR3 DNA: TGTGCCAGCAGCTTAGAAGCAGGGTTCGGAAACACCATATATTTT
CDR3 protein: CASSLEAGFGNTIYF

D gene: TRBD2
clone size: many
J gene: TRBJ2-5
V gene: TRBV20-1
CDR3 DNA: TGCAGTGCTAGAGATTTCACGGGTGGGCTAGCGGGAGAAGAGACCCAGTACTTC
CDR3 protein: CSARDFTGGLAGEETQYF

D gene: TRBD1
clone size: -
J gene: TRBJ1-3
V gene: TRBV12-3/TRBV12-4
CDR3 DNA: TGTGCCAGCAGTCCCCAGACAGGGGGTTACACCATATATTTT
CDR3 protein: CASSPQTGGYTIYF

D gene: -
clone size: -
J gene: TRBJ2-3
V gene: TRBV27
CDR3 DNA: TGTGCCAGCAGTCTAGACCGGATCTTCACAGATACGCAGTATTTT
CDR3 protein: CASSLDRIFTDTQYF

D gene: TRBD1
clone size: few
J gene: TRBJ2-3
V gene: TRBV11-2
CDR3 DNA: TGTGCCAGCAGCTACGGACAGGTTAGAGCCCGTAGCACAGATACGCAGTATTTT
CDR3 protein: CASSYGQVRARSTDTQYF

D gene: -
clone size: many
J gene: TRBJ2-7
V gene: TRBV20-1
CDR3 DNA: TGCAGTGCTGGTGACCGGGACGGAACCTACGAGCAGTACTTC
CDR3 protein: CSAGDRDGTYEQYF

D gene: -
clone size: few
J gene: TRBJ2-2
V gene: TRBV28
CDR3 DNA: TGTGCCAGCAGTGGACAGACCAACACCGGGGAGCTGTTTTTT
CDR3 protein: CASSGQTNTGELFF

D gene: -
clone size: many
J gene: TRBJ2-7
V gene: TRBV5-1
CDR3 DNA: TGCGCCAGCAGCCCTTCGACAGGAGCCTACGAGCAGTACTTC
CDR3 protein: CASSPSTGAYEQYF

D gene: TRBD2
clone size: few
J gene: TRBJ2-2
V gene: TRBV28
CDR3 DNA: TGTGCCAGCAACCAAGCGGGGGGGAACACCGGGGAGCTGTTTTTT
CDR3 protein: CASNQAGGNTGELFF